This passage covers 18 T cell receptor beta chains from one sample sequenced in a study of PD-1 blockade in classical Hodgkin lymphoma. Libraries were prepared by immunoSEQ multiplex PCR; TCRdb keeps only in-frame clonotypes and omits some of them. The data show roughly 5,600 clones, with 82% seen just once and 9% to 12% held by the top ten. Patients all relapsed after autologous stem cell transplantation, and there was variation in brentuximab vedotin exposure. Through magnetic negative selection, CD8+ T cells were separated from PBMCs that had been thawed. The specimen comprised CD8+ T cells from blood, sampled at baseline. These receptors all stem from a human donor with classical Hodgkin lymphoma.

The J gene is TRBJ1-1, the V gene TRBV19; D perhaps matches TRBD1 (6 bases). CDR1 is LNHDA and CDR2 is SQIVND in the germline V gene (reference sequence). CDR3 length: 14 amino acids. Trimming removed 5 bases from V and 1 base from J, with 11 bases in between. The CDR3 here is CASSEDRSNTEAFF. CDR3 in DNA: TGTGCCAGTAGTGAGGACAGATCGAACACTGAAGCTTTCTTT.

The chain combines TRBV7-9 with TRBJ1-6, with no clear D. Trimming removed 5 bases from V and 9 bases from J, with 8 bases in between. Germline loops: CDR1 SEHNR, CDR2 FQNEAQ (reference sequence). The CDR3 contains 12 residues. CDR3 DNA sequence: TGTGCCAGCAGCCTATGGGGTTCACCCCTCCACTTT. Translation gives CASSLWGSPLHF.

This clone was detected once. The rearrangement links TRBV4-3 to TRBJ2-7; 8 positions match TRBD1. The CDR3 is made up of 17 amino acids. J gave up 2 bases and V 1 base, and 10 bases lay outside the gene matches. Germline V gene lookup returns CDR1 LGHNA and CDR2 YSLEER. CDR3 DNA: TGCGCCAGCAGCCAAGCCACCGGGACAGGATCTACCTACGAGCAGTACTTC. This codes for CASSQATGTGSTYEQYF.

The CDR3 spells CASSLGRGSDTQYF. The CDR3 DNA reads as TGTGCCAGCAGCTTAGGCAGGGGATCAGATACGCAGTATTTT. V is TRBV11-2 and J is TRBJ2-3; a weak D match, TRBD1 (6 bases). Trimming left V 1 base short and J 4 bases short, with 9 bases between. CDR1 and CDR2 (germline): SGHAT, FQNNGV. The CDR3 consists of 14 residues. Variable domain in full (rest from reference TRBV11-2 and TRBJ2-3): EAGVAQSPRYKIIEKRQSVAFWCNPISGHATLYWYQQILGQGPKLLIQFQNNGVVDDSQLPKDRFSAERLKGVDSTLKIQPAKLEDSAVYLCASSLGRGSDTQYFGPGTRLTVL.

The genes are TRBV4-3 and TRBJ1-2, with D maybe TRBD1 (6 bases). The germline gives CDR1 LGHNA, CDR2 YSLEER. The CDR3 contains 15 residues. V gave up 4 bases and J gave up 6 bases, with 18 bases separating them. This chain's CDR3 is CASSPKGHFGDGYTF. The CDR3 nucleotides read TGCGCCAGCAGCCCGAAGGGACACTTTGGGGATGGCTACACCTTC.

The rearrangement uses TRBV4-3 and TRBJ2-3; D might be TRBD1 or TRBD2, each matching 5 bases. The CDR3 has 15 amino acids. The ends were cut back, 8 bases at V and 3 bases at J, with 18 bases in the middle. Germline loops: CDR1 LGHNA, CDR2 YSLEER. CDR3 DNA sequence: TGCGCCAGCTCCCATTACGGGACCTCAACAGATACGCAGTATTTT. It codes for CASSHYGTSTDTQYF.

The V call is TRBV13, the J call TRBJ2-7; D is possibly TRBD2 (6 bases). The CDR3 is 17 amino acids. Germline loops: CDR1 PRHDT, CDR2 FYEKMQ (reference sequence). V lost 2 bases and J lost 3, with 20 bases in between. CDR3 in amino acids: CASSLMNGPSGDYEQYF. The DNA of the CDR3 is TGTGCCAGCAGCTTAATGAACGGACCCTCGGGGGACTACGAGCAGTACTTC.

The chain links TRBV6-5 to TRBJ2-3; D remains unclear. The CDR3 covers 13 residues. Germline CDR1 is MNHEY and CDR2 is SVGAGI. V was shortened by 5 bases and J by 2 bases, with 8 bases between the two germline ends. The CDR3 here is CASSRQVTDTQYF. The DNA of the CDR3 is TGTGCCAGCAGTCGACAAGTCACAGATACGCAGTATTTT.

The chain joins TRBV9 to TRBJ2-5, with TRBD2 matching over 9 bases. Trimming at V came to 3 bases and at J to 0 bases, leaving 6 bases not matched to a gene. This CDR3 is built from 16 residues. Germline CDR1 reads SGDLS; CDR2 reads YYNGEE. Here the CDR3 reads CASSAGTSSYQETQYF. DNA for the CDR3: TGTGCCAGCAGCGCCGGGACTAGCTCTTACCAAGAGACCCAGTACTTC.

As for this clone: Mismatch with germline at one junction end may stem from a read error. The CDR3 DNA is TGTGCCAGCAGCCATAGCCAGGGGCAGGGAAGTATCTTCTTC. Translation gives CASSHSQGQGSIFF. The V gene is TRBV7-9, the J gene TRBJ1-2, with D tentatively TRBD1 (6 bases). This CDR3 is built from 14 residues. The germline CDR1 and CDR2 sequences are SEHNR and FQNEAQ (reference sequence).

The CDR3 coding sequence is TGTGCCAGCAGTGAACGGGCCTGGGACGAGCAGTACTTC. It specifies CASSERAWDEQYF. This sequence joins TRBV6-1 and TRBJ2-7; D is uncertain. V was cut by 2 bases and J by 5 bases, with 10 bases left in between. Per the germline V gene, CDR1 is MNHNS and CDR2 is SASEGT. The CDR3 is 13 residues long.

The rearrangement joins TRBV7-7 to TRBJ2-7; a possible D gene is TRBD1 (5 bases). The germline V gene has CDR1 SSHAT and CDR2 FNYEAQ (reference sequence). Trimming stripped 5 bases from V and 4 bases from J, with 18 bases between. The CDR3 runs to 15 residues. CDR3 bases: TGTGCCAGCAGCCCCGGGCAGGGCACACTTTACGAGCAGTACTTC. This gives the protein CASSPGQGTLYEQYF.

V gene TRBV27 combines with J gene TRBJ1-1; D may be TRBD1 (5 bases). V was clipped by 1 base and J by 3 bases, with 9 bases between them. CDR1 and CDR2 (germline): MNHEY, SMNVEV (reference sequence). The length of the CDR3 is 14 residues. The CDR3 region is CASSLWGGDTEAFF. DNA for the CDR3: TGTGCCAGCAGTTTATGGGGGGGAGACACTGAAGCTTTCTTT.

J is TRBJ1-1 and V is TRBV7-6; 7 bases are a match to TRBD1. This CDR3 has 15 residues. V was clipped by 10 bases and J by 4 bases; unmatched bases: 15. CDR1 SGHVS and CDR2 FNYEAQ come from the germline V gene. The CDR3 region is CATQSEVAGGTEAFF. The CDR3 DNA reads TGTGCCACCCAATCCGAGGTGGCAGGGGGCACTGAAGCTTTCTTT.

CDR3 in amino acids: CASSYSAGVGTEAFF. For the CDR3, the DNA is TGTGCCAGCAGTTACTCAGCAGGGGTCGGCACTGAAGCTTTCTTT. The chain couples TRBV6-5 to TRBJ1-1; D possibly corresponds to TRBD1 (6 bases). Germline CDR1 reads MNHEY; CDR2 reads SVGAGI. V lost 0 bases, J lost 4 bases, and 12 bases lay in between. The CDR3 contains 15 residues.

The chain recombines TRBV4-2 with TRBJ2-5, with 11 bases matching TRBD2. CDR1 is LGHNA and CDR2 is YNFKEQ in the germline V gene. Trimming at V came to 6 bases and at J to 2 bases, leaving 2 bases not matched to a gene. This CDR3 region has 14 residues. The CDR3, as DNA: TGTGCCAGCAGTTTAGCGGGGGGGCAAGAGACCCAGTACTTC. Translated: CASSLAGGQETQYF.

V gene TRBV16 combines with J gene TRBJ2-7; 9 bases are a match to TRBD1. V was clipped by 2 bases and J by 3 bases; unmatched bases: 5. The length of the CDR3 is 15 residues. The germline V gene encodes CDR1 KGHSY and CDR2 FQNENV. CDR3 in DNA: TGTGCCAGCAGCCAACCGGGACAGGGTATCTACGAGCAGTACTTC. Its translation is CASSQPGQGIYEQYF.

The V call is TRBV4-3, the J call TRBJ2-5, with 10 bases that match TRBD2. Judging by the DNA end, TRBJ2-7 fits better; the J call may be wrong. The CDR3 has 16 residues. Germline-derived CDR1 and CDR2 are LGHNA and YSLEER. The CDR3 coding sequence is TGCGCCAGCAGCCAAGGCTCTAGCGGGGGTAGCTACGAGCAGTACTTC. It specifies CASSQGSSGGSYEQYF.